This T cell receptor beta chain was captured in a study of cytomegalovirus exposure and HLA in healthy donors. The data were produced by immunoSEQ multiplex PCR, yet TCRdb's version contains in-frame clones alone and is incomplete. The profile shows about 340,000 clones, 86% of them singletons. On this clone: Its specificity is not known.

This CDR3 region has 16 residues. CDR1 and CDR2 from the germline V gene are MNHNY and SVGAGI (reference sequence). The V end lost 7 bases, the J end lost 0 bases, and 16 bases lay between the germline ends. Study outcomes and limitations: In vitro data verified a few CMV-associated chains as specific for CMV antigens.

This chain uses TRBV6-6 with TRBJ2-1; TRBD2 might be the D (6 bases). The clonotype comes from a woman between 18 and 29 years old in good health and CMV-seronegative. Sequencing input: PBMCs. CDR3 in DNA: TGTGCCAGCAACCCCTCCGGGGGAGGCTCCTACAATGAGCAGTTCTTC. Translating it yields CASNPSGGGSYNEQFF.